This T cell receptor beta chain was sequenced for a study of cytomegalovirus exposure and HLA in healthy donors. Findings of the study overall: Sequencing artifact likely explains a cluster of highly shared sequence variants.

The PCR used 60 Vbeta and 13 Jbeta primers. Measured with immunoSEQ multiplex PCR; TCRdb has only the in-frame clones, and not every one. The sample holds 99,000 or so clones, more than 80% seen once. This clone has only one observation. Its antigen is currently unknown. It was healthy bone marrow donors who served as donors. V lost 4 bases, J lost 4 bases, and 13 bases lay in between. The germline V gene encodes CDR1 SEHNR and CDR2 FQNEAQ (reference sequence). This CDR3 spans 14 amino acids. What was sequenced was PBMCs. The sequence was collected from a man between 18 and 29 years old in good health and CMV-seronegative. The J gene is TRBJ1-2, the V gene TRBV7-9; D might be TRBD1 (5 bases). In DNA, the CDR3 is TGTGCCAGCAGCTCCCGGGGGTTGGCCTATGGCTACACCTTC. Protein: CASSSRGLAYGYTF.